Reported below is one T cell receptor (beta chain). This clonotype was seen a handful of times. Its antigen is unknown. Qualities for individual bases were not recorded, and no much larger clone is one base off. Spanning cysteine to phenylalanine, the CDR3 consists of 14 amino acids. Solely the CDR3 DNA is kept, with 42 bases framed from the first base. The germline V gene (reference sequence) provides CDR1 LNHNV and CDR2 YYDKDF. Trimming at the junction amounts to 0 bases on V and 2 bases on J, and the germline ends lie 8 bases apart. These data originate in a study of T-cell reconstitution after alpha-beta-depleted transplantation in children (TCRdb year 2016). Background for the entire study: Using TCR repertoire profiling, the study followed T-cell immune reconstitution in a quantitative way in children after TCRalphabeta/CD19-depleted allogeneic hematopoietic cell transplantation.

Library preparation used PCR. Instrument on record: Illumina HiSeq 2500. Molecular barcoding was employed in the preparation of TCR libraries, with unique molecular identifiers being used to normalize TCRbeta repertoire quantification. In TCRdb, the public reads were trimmed at Q25 with fastp and aligned with MiXCR, with productive beta chains retained. Rows are unified per CDR3 protein, each entry keeping the most common DNA and genes. For this sample there are around 700,000 distinct CDR3 sequences; around 13% appear just once. The top ten constitute 0.79% of the sample. The treatment or condition label, as the study defines it: allogeneic hematopoietic cell transplantation with graft depleted of TCRalphabeta T cells and CD19 B cells. Transplant recipients were children who received TCRalphabeta/CD19-depleted allogeneic hematopoietic cell grafts. The full study reports these points: Hyperexpanded clone frequencies declined over subsequent months; after one year, T-cell counts and TCRbeta diversity were mostly attributed to newly produced T cells. In some patients, high TCRbeta diversity at day 60 was attributed to recipient T cells and intrathymic progenitors that had survived conditioning. The apparently early alphabetaT-cell count recovery about two months after transplant was reportedly dependent on only several hundred rapidly expanded clones derived from non-depleted graft cells.

The V and J segments used are TRBV15 and TRBJ2-7; no D segment can be confidently identified. The sequencing here drew on PBMCs, taken before TCRalphabeta/CD19-depleted stem cell transplant. The clonotype was recovered from a girl aged 2-10 years with congenital amegakaryocytic thrombocytopenia, due to receive a stem cell transplant. The bases are TGTGCCACCAGCAGAGATCTAGGGACCTACGAGCAGTACTTC. It translates to CATSRDLGTYEQYF.